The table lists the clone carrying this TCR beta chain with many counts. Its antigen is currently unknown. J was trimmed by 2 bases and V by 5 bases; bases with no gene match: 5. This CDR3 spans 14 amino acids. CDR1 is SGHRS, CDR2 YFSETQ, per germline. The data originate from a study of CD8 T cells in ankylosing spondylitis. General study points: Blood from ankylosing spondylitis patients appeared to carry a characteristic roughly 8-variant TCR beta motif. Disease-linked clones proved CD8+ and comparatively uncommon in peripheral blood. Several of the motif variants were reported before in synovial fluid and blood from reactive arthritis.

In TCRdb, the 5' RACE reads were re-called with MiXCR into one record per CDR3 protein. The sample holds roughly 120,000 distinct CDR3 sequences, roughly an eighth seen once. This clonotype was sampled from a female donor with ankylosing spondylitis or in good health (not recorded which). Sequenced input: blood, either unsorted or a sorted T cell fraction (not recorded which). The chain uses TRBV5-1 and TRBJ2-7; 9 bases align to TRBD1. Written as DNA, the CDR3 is TGCGCCAGCAGTTCGGGACAGGGTCCCTACGAGCAGTACTTC. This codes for CASSSGQGPYEQYF.